One T cell receptor (beta chain) is described in this entry. Its specificity is not known. These data belong to a study of identical twins. V was clipped by 2 bases and J by 1 base, with 11 bases between them. Germline V gene lookup returns CDR1 MNHEY and CDR2 SMNVEV (reference sequence). The CDR3 loop spans 15 amino acids. General observations from the study: Zero-insertion findings could be partly confounded by invariant cells (MAIT and iNKT cells). While abundant cord blood beta clonotypes carried fewer insertions, memory repertoires showed no such pattern.

Donors uniformly comprised healthy Caucasians. TCRdb re-analysed the 5' RACE reads in MiXCR, keeping a single row per CDR3 protein. The sample holds just over 450,000 distinct CDR3 sequences, 14% seen once. A further study also used this sample, focusing on yellow fever vaccine responses in identical twins.

The sample consisted of CD4+ T cells sorted from blood. J is TRBJ1-2 and V is TRBV27; perhaps TRBD1 as D (6 bases). This receptor was obtained from a woman younger than 30 in good health. CDR3: CASSLVSGVNYGYTF. The CDR3, as DNA: TGTGCCAGCAGTTTAGTTTCAGGGGTTAACTATGGCTACACCTTC.